This entry features one T cell receptor (beta chain) sequence. The data stem from a study of technical replicates of blood from a handful of donors. Profiling relied on immunoSEQ multiplex PCR, and the TCRdb table lists in-frame clones only, not all of them. The sample lists tens of thousands of clones; 95% to 98% were seen once. V trimming: 4 bases; J trimming: 7 bases; junction bases outside the gene matches: 11. This CDR3 has 16 amino acids. In germline, CDR1 is MNHEY, CDR2 SMNVEV (reference sequence). The TCR originated in a human donor in good health. Sequencing was done on a sample of T cells isolated from PBMCs. The chain has TRBV27 and TRBJ1-5; 9 nucleotides align to TRBD1. CDR3 loop: CASSSRWGQGGQPQHF. For the CDR3, the DNA is TGTGCCAGCAGTTCGCGTTGGGGACAGGGAGGCCAGCCCCAGCATTTT.